A selection of T cell receptor beta chains follows, all from one sample in a study of shared T cell receptors in the human thymus. The method was immunoSEQ multiplex PCR; TCRdb's version includes in-frame clones alone and lacks a portion of them. The table includes hundreds of thousands of clones, 70% to 90% detected once. These data are also associated with another study on human thymus T cells.

The sample taken for sequencing was thymocytes. These receptors came from a girl under three years old with a congenital heart defect. The CDR3 runs from the conserved cysteine through the conserved F or W. Fields, in order: J gene, D gene, V gene, clone size, CDR3 DNA, CDR3 protein. A D gene is named only where the DNA matches it firmly. For some rows the clone size is stated as once, few or many, or as a class when expanded; others skip it.

>TRBJ2-1|-|TRBV4-3|-
TGCGCCAGCAGCCAAGTTCTACGGGGCTCCTACAATGAGCAGTTCTTC
CASSQVLRGSYNEQFF
>TRBJ1-2|-|TRBV10-2|-
TGCGCCAGCAGGCGTTGGGGGGACTATGGCTACACCTTC
CASRRWGDYGYTF
>TRBJ1-2|-|TRBV7-2|-
TGTGCCAGCAGCTTAGATATGCGGGACCGCTATGGCTACACCTTC
CASSLDMRDRYGYTF
>TRBJ2-3|TRBD1|TRBV13|-
TGTGCCAGCAGCTTCGGACAGGGGGATCCTTCTGGCACAGATACGCAGTATTTT
CASSFGQGDPSGTDTQYF
>TRBJ1-1|TRBD1|TRBV2|-
TGTGCCAGCAGTCGGGACAGGGCGGACACTGAAGCTTTCTTT
CASSRDRADTEAFF
>TRBJ2-2|-|TRBV6-4|-
TGTGCCAGCAGTGATGGCGGTCTTGAGGGTCAGAACACCGGGGAGCTGTTTTTT
CASSDGGLEGQNTGELFF
>TRBJ2-3|TRBD1|TRBV5-6|-
TGTGCCAGCAGCTTAGGGGGCCACGCAGATACGCAGTATTTT
CASSLGGHADTQYF
>TRBJ1-6|TRBD1|TRBV5-1|-
TGCGCCAGCATTAGAGGACAGGGGGCAAAGAGTTCACCCCTCCACTTT
CASIRGQGAKSSPLHF
>TRBJ2-3|TRBD1|TRBV27|-
TGTGCCAGCAGTTCCCAATCACACAGGGGCCCTAGCACAGATACGCAGTATTTT
CASSSQSHRGPSTDTQYF
>TRBJ2-3|-|TRBV19|-
TGTGCCAGTAGTATTTTGTTCCCAGACTACACAGATACGCAGTATTTT
CASSILFPDYTDTQYF
>TRBJ2-2|-|TRBV9|-
TGTGCCAGCAGCCCCTGGACAGAAAACACCGGGGAGCTGTTTTTT
CASSPWTENTGELFF
>TRBJ1-3|TRBD1|TRBV6-1|once
TGTGCCAGCAGTGAGGGGACAGGGAACACCATATATTTT
CASSEGTGNTIYF
>TRBJ2-7|-|TRBV5-6|-
TGTGCCAGCAGCTTGGCCCCAGGGAAGCCCTACGAGCAGTACTTC
CASSLAPGKPYEQYF
>TRBJ2-7|-|TRBV4-3|-
TGCGCCAGCAGCCATTGGACGGGAACAACCTACGAGCAGTACTTC
CASSHWTGTTYEQYF
>TRBJ1-2|-|TRBV6-5|few
TGTGCCAGCAGTTACGTCGGCAGGGAAATCGGTGGCTACACCTTC
CASSYVGREIGGYTF
>TRBJ2-2|-|TRBV9|-
TGTGCCAGCAGCCTAGAGGGGGATTCGGGCACCGGGGAGCTGTTTTTT
CASSLEGDSGTGELFF
>TRBJ1-1|-|TRBV4-1|-
TGCGCCAGCAGCCAAGATCTTCTCACAGCGAACACTGAAGCTTTCTTT
CASSQDLLTANTEAFF
>TRBJ1-5|-|TRBV4-1|few
TGCGCCAGCAGCCAAGTCGAGACAGGCTGCAATCAGCCCCAGCATTTT
CASSQVETGCNQPQHF
>TRBJ2-2|-|TRBV6-5|-
TGTGCCAGCAGTTACGGGGCACCGAACACCGGGGAGCTGTTTTTT
CASSYGAPNTGELFF
>TRBJ2-3|-|TRBV30|-
TGTGCCTGGACCCTCTCCCCGGATACGCAGTATTTT
CAWTLSPDTQYF
>TRBJ2-2|-|TRBV4-3|-
TGCGCCAGCAGCCAGAGGTTAGGGGAGCTGTTTTTT
CASSQRLGELFF
>TRBJ1-1|-|TRBV28|-
TGTGCCAGCAGTTTATGCACAGCACCCTCAGCTGAAGCTTTCTTT
CASSLCTAPSAEAFF
>TRBJ2-1|TRBD1|TRBV29-1|once
TGCAGCAGTTGGGGAGGACAGGGGTGTCCTTTTAGCTCCTACAATGAGCAGTTCTTC
CSSWGGQGCPFSSYNEQFF
>TRBJ1-2|TRBD1|TRBV4-1|-
TGCGCCAGCAGCCACCCTCAATACCGACAGGGGTCCCTAAATGGTCGGGGCTACACCTTC
CASSHPQYRQGSLNGRGYTF
>TRBJ2-6|-|TRBV4-1|-
TGCGCCAGCAGCCTTAGACAGGTTGGGGGCTCTGGGGCCAACGTCCTGACTTTC
CASSLRQVGGSGANVLTF
>TRBJ1-2|-|TRBV27|-
TGTGCCAGCAGTTTATCGTTTCAGGGAAGGTATGGCTACACCTTC
CASSLSFQGRYGYTF
>TRBJ2-7|TRBD2|TRBV5-1|few
TGCGCCAGCAGCTTGAGAGCGCCCGGTGAGCGGGGAGGTTCGCGCGAGCAGTACTTC
CASSLRAPGERGGSREQYF
>TRBJ2-7|TRBD1|TRBV14|-
TGTGCCAGCAGCCAGAAAGGTGGGACAGATGCCTACGAGCAGTACTTC
CASSQKGGTDAYEQYF
>TRBJ1-2|TRBD1|TRBV11-2|-
TGTGCCAGCAGCTCCTGGACAGGGAGTATAGTCGGCGACTATGGCTACACCTTC
CASSSWTGSIVGDYGYTF
>TRBJ1-3|-|TRBV6-1|once
TGTGCCAGCAGTGCTAGCTCTGGAAACACCATATATTTT
CASSASSGNTIYF
>TRBJ1-2|TRBD1|TRBV19|-
TGTGCCAGTAGTACCCGACAGGGGAATGGCTACACCTTC
CASSTRQGNGYTF
>TRBJ2-2|TRBD2|TRBV5-1|-
TGCGCCAGCAGCGGCTTCGGGAGCGGGGGGGCCGCCGGGGAGCTGTTTTTT
CASSGFGSGGAAGELFF
>TRBJ2-7|-|TRBV7-3|-
TGTGCCAGCAGCTTAGACGCGGGCCGGAGTCCCTACGAGCAGTACTTC
CASSLDAGRSPYEQYF
>TRBJ1-2|TRBD1|TRBV28|few
TGTGCCAGCAGTCAAACCGCCGACAGGGCTACTAACTATGGCTACACCTTC
CASSQTADRATNYGYTF
>TRBJ1-1|TRBD1|TRBV2|-
TGTGCCCCTTCCCCGGGACAGGGGAACACTGAAGCTTTCTTT
CAPSPGQGNTEAFF
>TRBJ2-2|-|TRBV5-8|-
TGTGCCAGCAGCCTATGGGGGACAAACACCGGGGAGCTGTTTTTT
CASSLWGTNTGELFF
>TRBJ2-1|TRBD2|TRBV5-6|-
TGTGCCAGCAGCCTCGAGCGGGGGAACTACAATGAGCAGTTCTTC
CASSLERGNYNEQFF
>TRBJ1-2|TRBD1|TRBV5-5|-
TGTGCCAGCAGCTTGGCGGACAGGAGGGGTCCCTATGGCTACACCTTC
CASSLADRRGPYGYTF
>TRBJ1-1|-|TRBV6-5|-
TGTGCCAGCAGCACAGGTCTTTCTTGGGCTGAAGCTTTCTTT
CASSTGLSWAEAFF
>TRBJ2-3|TRBD1|TRBV15|-
TGTGCCACCAGCCATTCTCAGGGGGCGGGGGATACGCAGTATTTT
CATSHSQGAGDTQYF
>TRBJ1-1|TRBD1|TRBV5-8|-
TGTGCCAGCAAGGCCCCAGGGGGCGATGGAGCTTTCTTT
CASKAPGGDGAFF
>TRBJ2-2|TRBD1|TRBV11-2|-
TGTGCCAGCAGCTTAGAGGGACAGGGGCCTTATCAGGCGAACACCGGGGAGCTGTTTTTT
CASSLEGQGPYQANTGELFF
>TRBJ1-6|TRBD1|TRBV27|-
TGTGCCAGCAGTTTCCGGGACAGGGGAGTCATGGACCTGAATTCACCCCTCCACTTT
CASSFRDRGVMDLNSPLHF
>TRBJ1-5|-|TRBV21-1|-
TGTGCCACCAGCCTCTCTTCGGTGAGGCACAATCAGCCCCAGCATTTT
CATSLSSVRHNQPQHF
>TRBJ1-2|-|TRBV6-5|few
TGTGCCAGTAAGTCCCACTCGGATGGCTACACCTTC
CASKSHSDGYTF
>TRBJ1-2|TRBD1|TRBV28|-
TGTGCCAGCAGTCCCCAGGGGGCCTATGGCTACACCTTC
CASSPQGAYGYTF
>TRBJ2-3|-|TRBV18|-
TGTGCCAGCTCACCCTACGCGGGGGCAGGCACAGATACGCAGTATTTT
CASSPYAGAGTDTQYF
>TRBJ1-2|-|TRBV28|-
TGTGCCAGCAGTTTACTGGAGGGGAGGTGGGAGTATGGTGGCTACACCTTC
CASSLLEGRWEYGGYTF
>TRBJ2-7|TRBD2|TRBV27|-
TGTGCCAGCAGTTTTTATGGGACTAGCGGGTGCTACGAGCAGTACTTC
CASSFYGTSGCYEQYF
>TRBJ2-7|-|TRBV6-5|-
TGTGCCAGCAGTTACTCCCTTAGGGGGCAGTACTTC
CASSYSLRGQYF
>TRBJ1-2|-|TRBV2|-
TGTGCCAGCAGTGAGGCAGGTCCCCAGGGTGGCTACACCTTC
CASSEAGPQGGYTF
>TRBJ1-3|-|TRBV10-3|-
TGTGCCATCAGTGATTCACGGGGAAGGGGAAACACCATATATTTT
CAISDSRGRGNTIYF
>TRBJ1-6|-|TRBV9|-
TGTGCCAGCAGCGTTGGGGGGGAGAGCTCCTATAATTCACCCCTCCACTTT
CASSVGGESSYNSPLHF
>TRBJ1-1|-|TRBV30|-
TGTGCCTGGAGCGCTCACTGGGCTGGAGAAGCTTTCTTT
CAWSAHWAGEAFF
>TRBJ1-2|TRBD1|TRBV5-5|-
TGTGCCAGCAGCATCGACAGGGGGTGGCGTTTGGGCTACACCTTC
CASSIDRGWRLGYTF
>TRBJ2-1|-|TRBV7-6|-
TGTGCCAGCAGCTTAGTCCACGTTTGGAGTCCTTACAATGAGCAGTTCTTC
CASSLVHVWSPYNEQFF
>TRBJ2-7|-|TRBV2|-
TGTGCCAGCAGGGTATGGGAGGAAAACTACGAGCAGTACTTC
CASRVWEENYEQYF